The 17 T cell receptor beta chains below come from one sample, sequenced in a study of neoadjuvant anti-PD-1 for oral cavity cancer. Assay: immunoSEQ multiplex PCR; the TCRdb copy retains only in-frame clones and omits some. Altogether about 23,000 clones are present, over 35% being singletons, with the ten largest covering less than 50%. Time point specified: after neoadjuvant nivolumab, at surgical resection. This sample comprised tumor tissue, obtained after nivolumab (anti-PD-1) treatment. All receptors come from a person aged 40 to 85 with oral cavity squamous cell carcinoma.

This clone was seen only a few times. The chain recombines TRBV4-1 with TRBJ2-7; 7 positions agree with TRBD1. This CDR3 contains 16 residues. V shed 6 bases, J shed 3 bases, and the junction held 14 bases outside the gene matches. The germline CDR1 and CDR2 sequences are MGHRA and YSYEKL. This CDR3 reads CASRRLQGIGVYEQYF. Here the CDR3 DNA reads TGCGCCAGCAGACGACTACAGGGGATTGGGGTCTACGAGCAGTACTTC.

In DNA, the CDR3 is TGTGCCAGCAGCTTATATCCCCCTACTAGCGGGGGGGCAGGAGATACGCAGTATTTT. Protein: CASSLYPPTSGGAGDTQYF. The gene calls are TRBV7-2 and TRBJ2-3; 13 bases align to TRBD2. CDR3 length: 19 residues. The trim removed 2 bases at V and 5 bases at J, leaving 13 bases unmatched. The germline V gene has CDR1 SGHTA and CDR2 FQGNSA.

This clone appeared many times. CDR3 protein: CASSLSDTQYF. CDR3 in DNA: TGCGCCAGCAGCTTGTCAGATACGCAGTATTTT. The V gene is TRBV5-1, the J gene TRBJ2-3; D is ambiguous. Germline V lookup: CDR1 SGHRS, CDR2 YFSETQ. The CDR3 consists of 11 residues. V lost 1 base to trimming and J lost 4 bases, with 1 base between them.

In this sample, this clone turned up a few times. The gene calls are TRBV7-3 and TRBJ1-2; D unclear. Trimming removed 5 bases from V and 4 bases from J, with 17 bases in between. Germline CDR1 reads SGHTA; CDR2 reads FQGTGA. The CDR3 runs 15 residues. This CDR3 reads CASSPRPGMAYGYTF. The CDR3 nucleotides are TGTGCCAGCAGCCCTAGGCCGGGGATGGCCTATGGCTACACCTTC.

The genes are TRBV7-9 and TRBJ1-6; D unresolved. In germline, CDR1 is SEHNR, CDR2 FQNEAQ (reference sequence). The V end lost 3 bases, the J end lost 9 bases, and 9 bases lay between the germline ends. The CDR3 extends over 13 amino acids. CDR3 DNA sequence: TGTGCCAGCAGCTTGTCGGAAGTTTCACCCCTCCACTTT. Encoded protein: CASSLSEVSPLHF. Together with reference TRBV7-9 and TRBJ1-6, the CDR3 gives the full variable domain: DTGVSQNPRHKITKRGQNVTFRCDPISEHNRLYWYRQTLGQGPEFLTYFQNEAQLEKSRLLSDRFSAERPKGSFSTLEIQRTEQGDSAMYLCASSLSEVSPLHFGNGTRLTVT.

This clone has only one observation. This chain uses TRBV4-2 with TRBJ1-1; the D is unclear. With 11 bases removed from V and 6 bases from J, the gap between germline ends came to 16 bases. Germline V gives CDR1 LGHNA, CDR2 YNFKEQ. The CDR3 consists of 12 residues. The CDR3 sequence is CAGSQHGAEAFF. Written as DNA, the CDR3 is TGTGCCGGATCCCAGCATGGGGCTGAAGCTTTCTTT.

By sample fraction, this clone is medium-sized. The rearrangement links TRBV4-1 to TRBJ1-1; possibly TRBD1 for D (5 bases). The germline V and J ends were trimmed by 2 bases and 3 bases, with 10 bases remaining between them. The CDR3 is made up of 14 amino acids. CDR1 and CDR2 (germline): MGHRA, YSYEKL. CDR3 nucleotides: TGCGCCAGCAGCCAACCAGACAGAGACACTGAAGCTTTCTTT. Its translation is CASSQPDRDTEAFF.

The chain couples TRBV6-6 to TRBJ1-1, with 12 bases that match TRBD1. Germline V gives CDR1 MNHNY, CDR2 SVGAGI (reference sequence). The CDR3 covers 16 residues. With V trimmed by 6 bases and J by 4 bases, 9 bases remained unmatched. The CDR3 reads CASSAGTGGGFTEAFF. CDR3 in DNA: TGTGCCAGCAGCGCCGGGACAGGGGGCGGGTTCACTGAAGCTTTCTTT.

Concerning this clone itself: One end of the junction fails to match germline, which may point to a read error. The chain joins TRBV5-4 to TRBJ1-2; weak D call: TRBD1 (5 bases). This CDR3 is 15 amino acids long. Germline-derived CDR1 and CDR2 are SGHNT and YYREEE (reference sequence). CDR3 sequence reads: CASRLGVTVNYGYTF. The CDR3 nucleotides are TGTGCCAGCAGATTGGGGGTGACAGTTAACTATGGCTACACCTTC.

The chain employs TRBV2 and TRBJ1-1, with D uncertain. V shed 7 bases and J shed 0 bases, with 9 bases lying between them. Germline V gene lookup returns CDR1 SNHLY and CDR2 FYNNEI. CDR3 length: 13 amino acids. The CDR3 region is CASTRGMNTEAFF. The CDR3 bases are TGTGCCAGCACGAGAGGGATGAACACTGAAGCTTTCTTT.

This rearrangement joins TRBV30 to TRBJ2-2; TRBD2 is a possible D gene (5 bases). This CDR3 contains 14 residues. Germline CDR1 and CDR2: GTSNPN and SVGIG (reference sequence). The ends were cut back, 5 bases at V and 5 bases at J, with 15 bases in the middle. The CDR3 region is CAWAVGIETGELFF. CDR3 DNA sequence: TGTGCCTGGGCGGTCGGGATAGAGACCGGGGAGCTGTTTTTT.

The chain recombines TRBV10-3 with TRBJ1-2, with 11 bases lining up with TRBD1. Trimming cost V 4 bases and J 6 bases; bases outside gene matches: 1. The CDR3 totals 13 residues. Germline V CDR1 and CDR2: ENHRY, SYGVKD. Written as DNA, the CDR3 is TGTGCCATCAGTGGGGACAGGGGGAATGGCTACACCTTC. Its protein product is CAISGDRGNGYTF.

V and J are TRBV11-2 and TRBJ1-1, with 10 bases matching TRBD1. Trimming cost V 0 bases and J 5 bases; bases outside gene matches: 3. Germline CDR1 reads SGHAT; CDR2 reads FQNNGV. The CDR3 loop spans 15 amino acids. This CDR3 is CASSLEDRGGTEAFF. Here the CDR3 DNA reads TGTGCCAGCAGCTTAGAGGACAGGGGGGGGACTGAAGCTTTCTTT.

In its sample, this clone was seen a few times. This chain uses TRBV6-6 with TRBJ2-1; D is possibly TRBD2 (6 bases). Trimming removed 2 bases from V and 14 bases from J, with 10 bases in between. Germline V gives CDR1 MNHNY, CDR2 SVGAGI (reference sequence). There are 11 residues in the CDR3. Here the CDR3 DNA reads TGTGCCAGCAGTTACGGCGGGGAGGAGTTCTTC. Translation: CASSYGGEEFF.

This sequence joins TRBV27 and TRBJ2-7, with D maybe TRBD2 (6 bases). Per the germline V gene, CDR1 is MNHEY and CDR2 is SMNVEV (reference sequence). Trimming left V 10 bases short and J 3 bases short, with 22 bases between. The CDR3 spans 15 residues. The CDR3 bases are TGTGCCACCGGGGGAGTGCGGACCCGTGGCTACGAGCAGTACTTC. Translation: CATGGVRTRGYEQYF.

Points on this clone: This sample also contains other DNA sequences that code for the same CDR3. CDR3 coding DNA: TGTGCCAGCAGTTACGACAAACCCACAGATACGCAGTATTTT. It codes for CASSYDKPTDTQYF. This chain joins TRBV6-5 and TRBJ2-3; D is uncertain. Germline-derived CDR1 and CDR2 are MNHEY and SVGAGI. Trimming stripped 2 bases from V and 2 bases from J, with 8 bases between. The CDR3 has 14 amino acids.

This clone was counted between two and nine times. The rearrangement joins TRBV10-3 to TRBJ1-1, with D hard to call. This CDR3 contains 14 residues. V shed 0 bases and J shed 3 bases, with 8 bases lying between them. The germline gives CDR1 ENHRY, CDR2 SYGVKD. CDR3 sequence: CAISESRADTEAFF. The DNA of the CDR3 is TGTGCCATCAGTGAGTCTAGGGCGGACACTGAAGCTTTCTTT.